This T cell receptor (beta chain) was profiled in a study of PD-1 blockade in classical Hodgkin lymphoma. In the study overall: Nivolumab was administered to patients intravenously at 3 mg/kg every 2 weeks.

Brentuximab vedotin exposure varied among the patients, all of whom had relapsed after autologous stem cell transplantation. The protocol was immunoSEQ multiplex PCR, while the TCRdb copy is restricted to in-frame clones and leaves out a portion. This sample has 100,000 or so clones, with approximately 90% found just once. Overall study results and limits: Diversity similar to that of newly diagnosed patients was seen at baseline in complete responders. Significant TCR diversity gains by C4D1 occurred in CD4+ but not CD8+ cells. Newly diagnosed patients were reported to start with lower TCR diversity than healthy donors.

Note on this clone: The target antigen is unknown.

The sample consisted of peripheral blood mononuclear cells (PBMCs), taken before the second cycle of nivolumab. This receptor was obtained from a human donor with classical Hodgkin lymphoma.

CDR3 amino acids: CAWIPLPGQGENTIYF. The DNA for the CDR3 is TGTGCCTGGATTCCCCTTCCGGGACAGGGTGAAAACACCATATATTTT. The chain carries TRBV30 and TRBJ1-3; 9 bases fit TRBD1. The CDR3 runs to 16 residues. The germline V gene has CDR1 GTSNPN and CDR2 SVGIG (reference sequence). Trimming cost V 4 bases and J 6 bases; bases outside gene matches: 13.